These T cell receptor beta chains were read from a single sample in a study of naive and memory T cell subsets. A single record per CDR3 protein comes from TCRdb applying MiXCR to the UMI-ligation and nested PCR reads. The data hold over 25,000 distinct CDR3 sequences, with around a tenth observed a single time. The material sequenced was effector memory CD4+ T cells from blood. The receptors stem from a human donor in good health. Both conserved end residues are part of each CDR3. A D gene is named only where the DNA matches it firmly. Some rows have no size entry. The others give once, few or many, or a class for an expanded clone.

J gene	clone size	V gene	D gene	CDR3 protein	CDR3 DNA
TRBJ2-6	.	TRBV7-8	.	CASSPGGAGANVLTF	TGTGCCAGCAGCCCAGGGGGGGCTGGGGCCAACGTCCTGACTTTC
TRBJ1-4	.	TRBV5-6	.	CASSLDSAVEKLFF	TGTGCCAGCAGCTTGGATTCGGCAGTTGAAAAACTGTTTTTT
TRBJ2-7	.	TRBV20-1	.	CSVQWSGARVNEQYF	TGCAGTGTCCAATGGTCTGGGGCCAGGGTGAACGAGCAGTACTTC
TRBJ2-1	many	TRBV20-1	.	CSAPRQSVEQFF	TGCAGTGCCCCGAGACAGTCCGTGGAGCAGTTCTTC
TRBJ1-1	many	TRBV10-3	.	CAISDDETAAFF	TGTGCCATCAGTGACGACGAGACGGCGGCTTTCTTT
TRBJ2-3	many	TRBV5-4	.	CASSPPGTPSDTQYF	TGTGCCAGCAGCCCCCCGGGAACTCCGTCAGATACGCAGTATTTT
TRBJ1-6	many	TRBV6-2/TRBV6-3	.	CASSYAQVTSLHF	TGTGCCAGCAGTTATGCCCAGGTGACTTCCCTCCACTTT
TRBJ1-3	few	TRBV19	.	CAAKGTGAGNTIYF	TGTGCCGCGAAAGGAACAGGCGCGGGAAACACCATATATTTT
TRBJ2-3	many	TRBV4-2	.	CASSQEQAGSTDTQYF	TGTGCCAGCAGCCAAGAGCAGGCAGGTAGCACAGATACGCAGTATTTT
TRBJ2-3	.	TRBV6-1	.	CASSARDVGTGDTQYF	TGTGCCAGCAGTGCGCGGGACGTCGGCACCGGGGATACGCAGTATTTT
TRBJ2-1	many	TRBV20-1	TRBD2	CSAKTSGSYNEQFF	TGCAGTGCAAAAACTAGCGGGTCCTACAATGAGCAGTTCTTC
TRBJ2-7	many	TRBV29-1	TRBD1	CSVDWAGQGIHEQYF	TGCAGCGTTGACTGGGCGGGACAGGGGATACACGAGCAGTACTTC
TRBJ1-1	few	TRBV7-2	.	CASSVTGGTEAFF	TGTGCCAGCAGCGTTACAGGAGGCACTGAAGCTTTCTTT
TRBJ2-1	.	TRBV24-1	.	CATSSSLLGNNEQFF	TGTGCCACCAGTAGTAGTCTTTTGGGGAACAATGAGCAGTTCTTC
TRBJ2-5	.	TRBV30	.	CAWSRRRRETQYF	TGTGCCTGGTCCCGCAGGCGGCGGGAGACCCAGTACTTC
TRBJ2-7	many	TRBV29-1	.	CSVANLGSYEQYF	TGCAGCGTTGCCAATCTGGGCAGCTACGAGCAGTACTTC
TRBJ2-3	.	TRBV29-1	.	CSVEARQVSTDTQYF	TGCAGCGTTGAAGCCCGACAGGTTAGCACAGATACGCAGTATTTT
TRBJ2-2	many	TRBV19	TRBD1	CASSTLSGQGNTGELFF	TGTGCCAGTAGTACCCTATCGGGACAGGGGAACACCGGGGAGCTGTTTTTT
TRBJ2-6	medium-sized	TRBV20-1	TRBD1	CSATDRNSGANVLTF	TGCAGTGCTACGGACAGGAACTCTGGGGCCAACGTCCTGACTTTC
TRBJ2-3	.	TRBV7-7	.	CASSATWTDTQYF	TGTGCCAGCAGCGCGACTTGGACAGATACGCAGTATTTT
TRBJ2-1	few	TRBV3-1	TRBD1	CASSDGTGGSYNEQFF	TGTGCCAGCAGTGACGGGACAGGGGGTTCCTACAATGAGCAGTTCTTC
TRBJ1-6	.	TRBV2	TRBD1	CASGDSFYNSPLHF	TGTGCCAGCGGGGACAGCTTCTATAATTCACCCCTCCACTTT
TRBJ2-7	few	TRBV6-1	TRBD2	CASSGGRRYEQYF	TGTGCCAGCAGTGGCGGGAGGCGCTACGAGCAGTACTTC
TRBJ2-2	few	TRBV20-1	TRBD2	CSARSGLAGGRTGELFF	TGCAGTGCTAGATCCGGACTAGCGGGGGGGCGCACCGGGGAGCTGTTTTTT
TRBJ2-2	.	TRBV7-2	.	CASSLARGKNTGELFF	TGTGCCAGCAGCTTAGCGCGCGGGAAGAACACCGGGGAGCTGTTTTTT
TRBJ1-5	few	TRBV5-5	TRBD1	CASSLYLQGGRQPQHF	TGTGCCAGCAGCCTCTACCTCCAGGGGGGGAGACAGCCCCAGCATTTT
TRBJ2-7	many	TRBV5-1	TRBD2	CASSFIAGLTYEQYF	TGCGCCAGCAGCTTTATAGCGGGCTTAACCTACGAGCAGTACTTC
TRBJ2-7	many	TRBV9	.	CASSRGGSYEQYF	TGTGCCAGCAGCAGGGGGGGATCCTACGAGCAGTACTTC
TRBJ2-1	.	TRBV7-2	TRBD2	CASSYVSGSPANEQFF	TGTGCCAGCAGTTACGTTAGCGGGAGCCCTGCCAATGAGCAGTTCTTC
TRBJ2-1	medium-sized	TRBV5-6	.	CASKGWGQGRRDEQFF	TGTGCCAGCAAAGGCTGGGGGCAGGGCAGAAGGGATGAGCAGTTCTTC
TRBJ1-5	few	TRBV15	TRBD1	CATSSRGDQPQHF	TGTGCCACCAGCAGCAGGGGGGATCAGCCCCAGCATTTT
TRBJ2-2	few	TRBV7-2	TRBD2	CASSPQLAGVTSTGELFF	TGTGCCAGCAGCCCACAACTAGCGGGGGTCACGTCTACCGGGGAGCTGTTTTTT
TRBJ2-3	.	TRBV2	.	CASSGLPGDTQYF	TGTGCCAGCAGTGGGCTCCCTGGTGATACGCAGTATTTT
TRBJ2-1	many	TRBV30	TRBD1	CAWSVGTGLDNEQFF	TGTGCCTGGAGTGTAGGGACAGGCCTCGACAATGAGCAGTTCTTC
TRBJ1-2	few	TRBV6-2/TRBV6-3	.	CASSYEVVGAAGYTF	TGTGCCAGCAGTTACGAAGTCGTAGGGGCGGCCGGCTACACCTTC
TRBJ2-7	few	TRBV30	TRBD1	CAWRRPGGQGYEQYF	TGTGCCTGGAGGCGACCGGGGGGACAGGGGTACGAGCAGTACTTC
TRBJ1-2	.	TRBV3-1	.	CASSHLGQPSRYTF	TGTGCCAGCAGCCATCTGGGACAACCTTCGCGCTACACCTTC
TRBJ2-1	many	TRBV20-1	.	CSASDGRGFRGEQFF	TGCAGTGCTAGTGACGGGAGAGGTTTTCGCGGTGAGCAGTTCTTC
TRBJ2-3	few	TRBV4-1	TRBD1	CASSQEFRQGVRDTQYF	TGCGCCAGCAGCCAAGAGTTCAGACAGGGAGTTCGGGATACGCAGTATTTT
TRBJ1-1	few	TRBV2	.	CASTLLWGTEAFF	TGTGCCAGCACCCTACTTTGGGGGACTGAAGCTTTCTTT
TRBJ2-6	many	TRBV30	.	CALPRGGSGANVLTF	TGTGCCCTCCCTAGGGGGGGATCTGGGGCCAACGTCCTGACTTTC
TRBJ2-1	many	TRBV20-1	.	CSALGGLYNEQFF	TGCAGTGCCTTAGGAGGTCTCTACAATGAGCAGTTCTTC
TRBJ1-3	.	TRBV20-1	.	CSARGGGGNTIYF	TGCAGTGCTAGAGGTGGTGGTGGAAACACCATATATTTT
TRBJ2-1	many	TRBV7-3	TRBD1	CASSLTLDRGIGNEQFF	TGTGCCAGCAGCTTAACCTTGGACAGGGGGATTGGCAATGAGCAGTTCTTC
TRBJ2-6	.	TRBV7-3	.	CASSLGPGSSGANVLTF	TGTGCCAGCAGCCTGGGGCCCGGGAGCTCTGGGGCCAACGTCCTGACTTTC
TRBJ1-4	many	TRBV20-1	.	CSARPTTSATNEKLFF	TGCAGTGCTAGACCCACGACAAGTGCAACTAATGAAAAACTGTTTTTT